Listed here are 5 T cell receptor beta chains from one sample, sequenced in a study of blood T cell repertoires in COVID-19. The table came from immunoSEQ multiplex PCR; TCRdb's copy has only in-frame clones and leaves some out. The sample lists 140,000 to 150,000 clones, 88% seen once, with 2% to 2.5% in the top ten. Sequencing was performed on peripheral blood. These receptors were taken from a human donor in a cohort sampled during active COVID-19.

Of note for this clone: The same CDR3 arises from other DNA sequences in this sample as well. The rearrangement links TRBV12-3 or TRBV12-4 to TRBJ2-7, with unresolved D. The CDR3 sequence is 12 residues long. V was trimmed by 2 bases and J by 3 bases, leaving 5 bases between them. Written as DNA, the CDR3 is TGTGCCAGCAGTTTACTAGGCTACGAGCAGTACTTC. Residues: CASSLLGYEQYF.

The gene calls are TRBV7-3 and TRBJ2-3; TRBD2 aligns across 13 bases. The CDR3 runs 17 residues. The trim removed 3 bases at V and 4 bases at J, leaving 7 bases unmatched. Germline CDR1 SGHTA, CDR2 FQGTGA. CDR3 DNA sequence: TGTGCCAGCAGCTTCGGACTAGCGGGAGCGGTCCCAGATACGCAGTATTTT. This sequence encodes CASSFGLAGAVPDTQYF.

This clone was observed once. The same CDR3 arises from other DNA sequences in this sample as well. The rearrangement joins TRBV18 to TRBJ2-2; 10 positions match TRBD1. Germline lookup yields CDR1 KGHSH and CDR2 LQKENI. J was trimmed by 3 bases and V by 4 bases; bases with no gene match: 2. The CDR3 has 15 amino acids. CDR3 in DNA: TGTGCCAGCTCACTCGGGACAGGGGACACCGGGGAGCTGTTTTTT. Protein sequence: CASSLGTGDTGELFF.

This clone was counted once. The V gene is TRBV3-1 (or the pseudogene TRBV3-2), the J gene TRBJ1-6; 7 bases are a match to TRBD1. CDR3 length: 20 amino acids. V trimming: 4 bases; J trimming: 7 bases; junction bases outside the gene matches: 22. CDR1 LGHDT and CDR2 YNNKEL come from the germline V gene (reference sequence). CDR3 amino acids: CASSPSRGTDRFRRNSPLHF. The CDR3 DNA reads TGTGCCAGCAGCCCTTCACGAGGGACAGATCGATTCAGGAGAAATTCACCCCTCCACTTT.

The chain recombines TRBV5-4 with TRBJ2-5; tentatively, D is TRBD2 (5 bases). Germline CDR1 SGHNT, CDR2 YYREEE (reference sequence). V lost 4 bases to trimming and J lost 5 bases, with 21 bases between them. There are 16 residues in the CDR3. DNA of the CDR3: TGTGCCAGCAGCCTGGAATTGACGCAGGAGGTGGAGACCCAGTACTTC. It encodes CASSLELTQEVETQYF.